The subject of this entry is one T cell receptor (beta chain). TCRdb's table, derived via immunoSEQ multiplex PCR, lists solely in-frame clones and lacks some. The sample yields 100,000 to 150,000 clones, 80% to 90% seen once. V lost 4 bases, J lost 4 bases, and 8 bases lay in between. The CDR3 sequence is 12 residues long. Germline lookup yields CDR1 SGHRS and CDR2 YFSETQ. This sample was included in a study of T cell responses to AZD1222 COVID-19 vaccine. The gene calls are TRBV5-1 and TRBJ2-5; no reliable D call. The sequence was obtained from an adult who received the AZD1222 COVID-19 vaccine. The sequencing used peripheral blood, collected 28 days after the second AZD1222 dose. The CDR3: CASSTQRETQYF. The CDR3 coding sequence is TGCGCCAGCAGCACACAGAGAGAGACCCAGTACTTC. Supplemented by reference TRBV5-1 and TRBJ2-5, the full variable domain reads KAGVTQTPRYLIKTRGQQVTLSCSPISGHRSVSWYQQTPGQGLQFLFEYFSETQRNKGNFPGRFSGRQFSNSRSEMNVSTLELGDSALYLCASSTQRETQYFGPGTRLLVL.